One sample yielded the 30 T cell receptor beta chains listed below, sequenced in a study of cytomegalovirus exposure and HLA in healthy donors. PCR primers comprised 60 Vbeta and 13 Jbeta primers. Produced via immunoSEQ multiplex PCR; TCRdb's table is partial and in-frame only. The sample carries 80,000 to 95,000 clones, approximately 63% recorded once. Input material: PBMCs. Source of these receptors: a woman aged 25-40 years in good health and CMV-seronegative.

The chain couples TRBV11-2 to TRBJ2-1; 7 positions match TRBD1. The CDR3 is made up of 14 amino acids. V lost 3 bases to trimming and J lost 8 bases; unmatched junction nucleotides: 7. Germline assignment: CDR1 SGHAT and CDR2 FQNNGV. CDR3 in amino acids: CASSFNRGGDEQFF. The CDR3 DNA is TGTGCCAGCAGCTTCAACAGGGGTGGTGATGAGCAGTTCTTC. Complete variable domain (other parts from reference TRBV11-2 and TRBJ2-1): EAGVAQSPRYKIIEKRQSVAFWCNPISGHATLYWYQQILGQGPKLLIQFQNNGVVDDSQLPKDRFSAERLKGVDSTLKIQPAKLEDSAVYLCASSFNRGGDEQFFGPGTRLTVL.

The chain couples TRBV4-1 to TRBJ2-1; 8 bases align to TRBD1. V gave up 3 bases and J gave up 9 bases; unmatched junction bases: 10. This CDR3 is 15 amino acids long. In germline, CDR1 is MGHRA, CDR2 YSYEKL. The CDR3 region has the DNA TGCGCCAGCAGCCATCATCGGACAGGGCGGGGTGAGCAGTTCTTC. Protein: CASSHHRTGRGEQFF.

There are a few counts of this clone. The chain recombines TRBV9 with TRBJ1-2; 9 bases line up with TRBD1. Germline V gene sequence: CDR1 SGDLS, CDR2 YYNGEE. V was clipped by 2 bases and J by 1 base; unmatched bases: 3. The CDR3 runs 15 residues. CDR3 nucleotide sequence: TGTGCCAGCAGCGTCGGGACAGGGAATAACTATGGCTACACCTTC. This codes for CASSVGTGNNYGYTF.

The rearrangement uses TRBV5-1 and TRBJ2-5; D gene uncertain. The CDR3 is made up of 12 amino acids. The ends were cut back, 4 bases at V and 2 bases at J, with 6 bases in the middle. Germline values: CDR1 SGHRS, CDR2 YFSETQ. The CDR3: CASSNPQETQYF. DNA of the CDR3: TGCGCCAGCAGCAATCCTCAAGAGACCCAGTACTTC.

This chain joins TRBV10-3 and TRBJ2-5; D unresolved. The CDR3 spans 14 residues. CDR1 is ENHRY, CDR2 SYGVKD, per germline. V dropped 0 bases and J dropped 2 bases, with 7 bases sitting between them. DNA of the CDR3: TGTGCCATCAGTGAGTCGAACGGTCAAGAGACCCAGTACTTC. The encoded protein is CAISESNGQETQYF.

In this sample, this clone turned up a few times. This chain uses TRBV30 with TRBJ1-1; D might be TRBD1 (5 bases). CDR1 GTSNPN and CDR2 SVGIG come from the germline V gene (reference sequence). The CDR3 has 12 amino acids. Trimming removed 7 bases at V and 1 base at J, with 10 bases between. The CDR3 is CALTQGNTEAFF. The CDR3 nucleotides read TGTGCCTTAACCCAGGGGAACACTGAAGCTTTCTTT.

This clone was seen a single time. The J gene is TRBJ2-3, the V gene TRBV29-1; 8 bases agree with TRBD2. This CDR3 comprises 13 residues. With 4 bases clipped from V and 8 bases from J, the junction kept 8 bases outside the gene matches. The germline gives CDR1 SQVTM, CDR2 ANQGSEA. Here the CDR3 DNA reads TGCAGCGTTGTTGTAGCGGGGCAAGGTACGCAGTATTTT. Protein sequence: CSVVVAGQGTQYF.

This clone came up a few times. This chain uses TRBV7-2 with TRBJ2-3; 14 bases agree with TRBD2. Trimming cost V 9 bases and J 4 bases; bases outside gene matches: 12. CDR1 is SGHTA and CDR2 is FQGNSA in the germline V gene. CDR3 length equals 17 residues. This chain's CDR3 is CARLSPGLAGGADTQYF. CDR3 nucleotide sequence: TGTGCCAGACTTTCCCCCGGACTAGCGGGAGGTGCAGATACGCAGTATTTT.

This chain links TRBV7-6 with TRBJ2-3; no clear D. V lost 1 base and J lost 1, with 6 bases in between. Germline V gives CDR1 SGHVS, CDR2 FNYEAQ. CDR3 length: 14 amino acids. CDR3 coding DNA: TGTGCCAGCAGCTTAGGCCAGGGCACAGATACGCAGTATTTT. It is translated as CASSLGQGTDTQYF.

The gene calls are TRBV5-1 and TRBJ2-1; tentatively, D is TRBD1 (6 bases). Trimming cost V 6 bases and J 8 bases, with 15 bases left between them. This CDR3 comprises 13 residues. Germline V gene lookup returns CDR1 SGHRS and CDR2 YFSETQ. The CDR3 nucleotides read TGCGCCAGCAACCCGGCAGGGGCCGATGAGCAGTTCTTC. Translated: CASNPAGADEQFF. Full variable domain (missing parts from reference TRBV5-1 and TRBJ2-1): KAGVTQTPRYLIKTRGQQVTLSCSPISGHRSVSWYQQTPGQGLQFLFEYFSETQRNKGNFPGRFSGRQFSNSRSEMNVSTLELGDSALYLCASNPAGADEQFFGPGTRLTVL.

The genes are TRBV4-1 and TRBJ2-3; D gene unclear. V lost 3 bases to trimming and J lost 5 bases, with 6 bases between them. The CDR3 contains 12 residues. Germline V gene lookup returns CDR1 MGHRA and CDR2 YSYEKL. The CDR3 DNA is TGCGCCAGCAGCCACCTTAGAGATACGCAGTATTTT. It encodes CASSHLRDTQYF.

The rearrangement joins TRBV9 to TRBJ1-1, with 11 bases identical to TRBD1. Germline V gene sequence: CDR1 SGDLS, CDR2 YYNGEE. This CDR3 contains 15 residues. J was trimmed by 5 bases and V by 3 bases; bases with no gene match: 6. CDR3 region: CASSERDRGLTEAFF. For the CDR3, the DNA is TGTGCCAGCAGCGAACGGGACAGGGGGTTAACTGAAGCTTTCTTT. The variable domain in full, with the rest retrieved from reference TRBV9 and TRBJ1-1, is DSGVTQTPKHLITATGQRVTLRCSPRSGDLSVYWYQQSLDQGLQFLIQYYNGEERAKGNILERFSAQQFPDLHSELNLSSLELGDSALYFCASSERDRGLTEAFFGQGTRLTVV.

DNA of the CDR3: TGTGCCAGCAGCCAAGGGGGCTCTGGAAACACCATATATTTT. This encodes CASSQGGSGNTIYF. The chain is built from TRBV6-5 and TRBJ1-3; possibly TRBD1 for D (6 bases). The CDR3 is made up of 14 amino acids. Between the trimmed V and J ends, which lost 6 bases and 0 bases, there was a span of 9 bases. The V gene's germline CDR1 is MNHEY and CDR2 SVGAGI.

In nucleotides, the CDR3 is TGTGCCAGCAGCCGGACAGGGGTAGGGTACGAGCAGTACTTC. Translation: CASSRTGVGYEQYF. The chain recombines TRBV7-2 with TRBJ2-7; 9 bases match TRBD1. This CDR3 is built from 14 residues. Germline values: CDR1 SGHTA, CDR2 FQGNSA. The J segment lost 4 bases and the V segment lost 5 bases, leaving 6 bases of the junction unmatched.

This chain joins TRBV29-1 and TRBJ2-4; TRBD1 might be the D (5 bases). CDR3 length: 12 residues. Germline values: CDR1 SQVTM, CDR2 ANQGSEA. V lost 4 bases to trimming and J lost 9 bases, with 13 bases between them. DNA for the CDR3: TGCAGCGTTGTTGCAGGGAACAGCATTCAGTACTTC. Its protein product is CSVVAGNSIQYF.

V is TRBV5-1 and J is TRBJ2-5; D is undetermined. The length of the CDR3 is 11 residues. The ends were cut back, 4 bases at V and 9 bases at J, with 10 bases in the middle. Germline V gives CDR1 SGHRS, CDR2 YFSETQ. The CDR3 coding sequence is TGCGCCAGCAGCCTCCCTGGGCCCCAGTACTTC. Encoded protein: CASSLPGPQYF. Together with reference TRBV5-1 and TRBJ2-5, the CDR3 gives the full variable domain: KAGVTQTPRYLIKTRGQQVTLSCSPISGHRSVSWYQQTPGQGLQFLFEYFSETQRNKGNFPGRFSGRQFSNSRSEMNVSTLELGDSALYLCASSLPGPQYFGPGTRLLVL.

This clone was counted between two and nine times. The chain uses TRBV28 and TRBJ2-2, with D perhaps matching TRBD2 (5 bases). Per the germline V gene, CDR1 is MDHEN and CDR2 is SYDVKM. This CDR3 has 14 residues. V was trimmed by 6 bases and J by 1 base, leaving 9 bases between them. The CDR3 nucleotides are TGTGCCAGCAGCCCTGGACTGAACACCGGGGAGCTGTTTTTT. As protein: CASSPGLNTGELFF. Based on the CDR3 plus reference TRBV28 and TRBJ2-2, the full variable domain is DVKVTQSSRYLVKRTGEKVFLECVQDMDHENMFWYRQDPGLGLRLIYFSYDVKMKEKGDIPEGYSVSREKKERFSLILESASTNQTSMYLCASSPGLNTGELFFGEGSRLTVL.

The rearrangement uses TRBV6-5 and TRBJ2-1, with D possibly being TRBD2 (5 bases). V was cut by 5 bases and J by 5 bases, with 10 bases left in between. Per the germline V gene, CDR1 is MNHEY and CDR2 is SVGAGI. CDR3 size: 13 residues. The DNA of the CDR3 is TGTGCCAGCAGTGAAGCGGCAAACAATGAGCAGTTCTTC. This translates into CASSEAANNEQFF.

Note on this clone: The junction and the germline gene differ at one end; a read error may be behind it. CDR3 protein: CADCPLDRMIVSDQPQHF. The CDR3 DNA is TGTGCCGACTGCCCATTGGACAGAATGATAGTTAGCGATCAGCCCCAGCATTTT. The chain has TRBV27 and TRBJ1-5, with D possibly matching TRBD1 (6 bases). The CDR3 runs to 18 residues. The germline V gene has CDR1 MNHEY and CDR2 SMNVEV (reference sequence).

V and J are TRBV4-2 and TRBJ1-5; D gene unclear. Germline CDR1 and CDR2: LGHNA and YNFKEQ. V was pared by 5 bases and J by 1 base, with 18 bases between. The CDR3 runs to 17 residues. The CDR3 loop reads CASSSDVGVESNQPQHF. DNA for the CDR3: TGTGCCAGCAGCTCGGACGTCGGGGTGGAGAGCAATCAGCCCCAGCATTTT.

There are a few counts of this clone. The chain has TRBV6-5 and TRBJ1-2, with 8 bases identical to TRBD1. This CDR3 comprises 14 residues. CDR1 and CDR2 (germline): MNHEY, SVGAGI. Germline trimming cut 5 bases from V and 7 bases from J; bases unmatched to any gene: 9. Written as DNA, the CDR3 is TGTGCCAGCAGTGAACGACAGGGGACCGCTGGCTACACCTTC. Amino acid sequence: CASSERQGTAGYTF.

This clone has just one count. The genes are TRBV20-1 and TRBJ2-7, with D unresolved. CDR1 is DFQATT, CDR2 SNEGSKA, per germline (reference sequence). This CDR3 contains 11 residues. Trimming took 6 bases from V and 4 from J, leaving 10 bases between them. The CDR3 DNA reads TGCAGTGCCCAACGAGGATACGAGCAGTACTTC. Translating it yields CSAQRGYEQYF.

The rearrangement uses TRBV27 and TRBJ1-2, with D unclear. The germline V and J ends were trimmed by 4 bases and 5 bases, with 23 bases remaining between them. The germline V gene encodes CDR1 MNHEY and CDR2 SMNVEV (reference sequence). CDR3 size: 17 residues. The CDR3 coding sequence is TGTGCCAGCAGTTCCTCAGGCAGTCGGGGTCTACTGTATGGCTACACCTTC. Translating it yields CASSSSGSRGLLYGYTF.

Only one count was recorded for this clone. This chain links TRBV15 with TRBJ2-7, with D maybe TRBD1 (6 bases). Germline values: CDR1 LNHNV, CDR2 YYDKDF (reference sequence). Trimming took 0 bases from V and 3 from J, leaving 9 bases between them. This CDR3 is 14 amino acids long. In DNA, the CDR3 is TGTGCCACCAGCAGAGATAAGGGGGACTACGAGCAGTACTTC. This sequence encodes CATSRDKGDYEQYF.

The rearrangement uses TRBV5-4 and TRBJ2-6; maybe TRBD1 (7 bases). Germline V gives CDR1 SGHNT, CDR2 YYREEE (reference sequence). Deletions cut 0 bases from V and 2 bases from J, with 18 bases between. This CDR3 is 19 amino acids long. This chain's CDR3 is CASSLAAGGMGAGANVLTF. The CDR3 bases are TGTGCCAGCAGCTTGGCCGCAGGGGGGATGGGGGCTGGGGCCAACGTCCTGACTTTC. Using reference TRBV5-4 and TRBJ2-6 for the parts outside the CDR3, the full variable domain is ETGVTQSPTHLIKTRGQQVTLRCSSQSGHNTVSWYQQALGQGPQFIFQYYREEENGRGNFPPRFSGLQFPNYSSELNVNALELDDSALYLCASSLAAGGMGAGANVLTFGAGSRLTVL.

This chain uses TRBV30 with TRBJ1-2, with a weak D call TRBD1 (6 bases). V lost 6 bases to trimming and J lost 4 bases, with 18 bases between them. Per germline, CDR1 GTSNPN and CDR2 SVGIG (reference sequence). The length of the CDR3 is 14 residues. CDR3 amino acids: CACQLGGGGYGYTF. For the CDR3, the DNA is TGTGCCTGCCAACTAGGGGGAGGGGGCTATGGCTACACCTTC.

In nucleotides, the CDR3 is TGTGCCAGCAGCCAACAACGAGGGAACACTGAAGCTTTCTTT. Translated, it gives CASSQQRGNTEAFF. The rearrangement links TRBV14 to TRBJ1-1; D remains ambiguous. Germline V lookup: CDR1 SGHDN, CDR2 FVKESK. Trimming removed 2 bases at V and 1 base at J, with 8 bases between. The CDR3 spans 14 residues. Variable domain in full (rest from reference TRBV14 and TRBJ1-1): EAGVTQFPSHSVIEKGQTVTLRCDPISGHDNLYWYRRVMGKEIKFLLHFVKESKQDESGMPNNRFLAERTGGTYSTLKVQPAELEDSGVYFCASSQQRGNTEAFFGQGTRLTVV.

Here the CDR3 DNA reads TGTGCCAGCAGCCTCACGGGGTCCTTCACAGATACGCAGTATTTT. Its protein product is CASSLTGSFTDTQYF. The V and J genes are TRBV25-1 and TRBJ2-3; D may be TRBD2 (5 bases). The CDR3 is 15 residues long. V was clipped by 6 bases and J by 2 bases, with 15 bases between them. Looked up from germline, CDR1 is MGHDK and CDR2 is SYGVNS.

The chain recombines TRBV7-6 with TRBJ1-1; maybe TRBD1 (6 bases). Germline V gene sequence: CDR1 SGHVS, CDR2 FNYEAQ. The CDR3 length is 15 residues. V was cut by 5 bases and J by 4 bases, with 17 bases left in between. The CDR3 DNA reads TGTGCCAGCAGCCAAACCGGACAGTACGGCACTGAAGCTTTCTTT. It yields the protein CASSQTGQYGTEAFF.

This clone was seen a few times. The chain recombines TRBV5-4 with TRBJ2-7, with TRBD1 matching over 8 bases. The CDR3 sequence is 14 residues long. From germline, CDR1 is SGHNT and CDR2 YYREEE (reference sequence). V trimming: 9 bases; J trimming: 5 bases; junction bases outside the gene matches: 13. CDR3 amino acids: CATFKDRVDHEQYF. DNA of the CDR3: TGTGCCACGTTCAAGGACAGGGTGGACCACGAGCAGTACTTC. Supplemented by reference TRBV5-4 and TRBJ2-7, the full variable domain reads ETGVTQSPTHLIKTRGQQVTLRCSSQSGHNTVSWYQQALGQGPQFIFQYYREEENGRGNFPPRFSGLQFPNYSSELNVNALELDDSALYLCATFKDRVDHEQYFGPGTRLTVT.